This T cell receptor beta chain was sequenced during a study of blood T cell repertoires in COVID-19 (dated by TCRdb to about 2020). Broadly, across the study: Samples covering the acute and convalescent phases of COVID-19 were provided by collaborators in the United States, Italy and Spain. Where available, HLA class I and class II types were taken from metadata supplied by the sample provider and were not determined by assay-based typing. The repertoires were released in a freely available public database meant as a resource for research on the immune response to SARS-CoV-2. Deeply sampled blood TCRbeta repertoires from subjects exposed to, actively infected with, or recovered from COVID-19 were included in the dataset. The material from the prospective study consisted of cDNA or gDNA derived from T cells, B-cell-depleted T cells, or PBMCs. The sample metadata nearly always contained a de-identified subject ID, COVID-19 status, age in years and sex. Samples were obtained from the ongoing ImmuneRACE study (first 160 participants) and from 1,254 subjects provided by 6 global collaborators. Results and caveats for the whole study, not just this receptor: The quantity of clinical and demographic metadata differed by source and by participant and was supplied without curation.

Spanning cysteine to phenylalanine, the CDR3 consists of 15 amino acids. Left in the record is the CDR3 DNA by itself, 45 bases read in frame from the first base. CDR1 and CDR2 were assigned from the germline V gene as SGHDN and FVKESK. V loses 2 bases at its end and J loses 5 bases; junction bases beyond the gene matches: 8. Worth noting for this clone: What antigen it recognizes has not been identified. Per-nucleotide qualities are absent, and no much larger clonotype sits a single base away.

Collaborating institutions collected whole blood in K2EDTA tubes following their own protocols. Collaborator samples were shipped for TCRbeta analysis as frozen whole blood, isolated PBMCs, or DNA extracted from either sample type. TCRbeta CDR3 regions were amplified from genomic DNA by means of the immunoSEQ Assay, a bias-controlled multiplex PCR. The paper's processing steps were these. Nucleated cell counts per sample were estimated from amplification of reference gene primers within the assay. Sequence reads were collapsed and filtered to measure the absolute abundance of every unique TCRbeta CDR3 rearrangement. For each sample, productive Simpson clonality was calculated as the square root of Simpson's diversity index over productive rearrangements. As stored in TCRdb, this immuneACCESS dataset retains in-frame rearrangements with V and J assigned. A fraction of the clones does not appear; measured against another copy, unresolved V genes explain less than half of the discrepancy, and the remainder lacks a known reason. V and J calls and clone size are those listed in that table; D and trimming were worked out from the DNA. This sample holds 150,000 to 200,000 clones; more than 80% were observed only once. The ten largest clonotypes hold roughly 10% of the sample.

Sample: peripheral blood. The receptor was derived from a human donor in a cohort sampled during active COVID-19. This chain joins TRBV14 to TRBJ2-5; TRBD1 lines up with 7 middle nucleotides. The sequenced DNA is TGTGCCAGCAGCCAAAGACAGGGAGTCACGGAGACCCAGTACTTC. It is translated as CASSQRQGVTETQYF.